This T cell receptor beta chain was captured in a study of shared clonotypes between healthy human individuals. TCRdb keeps only in-frame clones here, not all; method: immunoSEQ multiplex PCR. The sample holds approximately 500,000 clones, 95% to 97% seen once. Trimming at V came to 5 bases and at J to 1 base, leaving 8 bases not matched to a gene. This CDR3 has 16 residues. Per germline, CDR1 SGHRS and CDR2 YFSETQ. The chain combines TRBV5-1 with TRBJ2-1; 8 bases line up with TRBD2. The receptor comes from a woman aged 25 to 45 in good health. Sequences were obtained from naive CD4+ T cells sorted from blood. Subset here: CD45RA+ positively selected. CDR3 sequence reads: CASSTGTSLSYNEQFF. The CDR3 coding sequence is TGCGCCAGCAGTACCGGGACTAGTCTTTCCTACAATGAGCAGTTCTTC.